The clone carrying this TCR beta chain has a handful of counts. This sample's treatment: oral pan-JAK inhibitor, 5-10 mg twice daily. Obtained from alopecia areata patients were lesional scalp punch biopsies along with peripheral blood. This specimen belongs to a study of CD8+ T cells in alopecia areata. About the study: Patients received oral tofacitinib, 5 to 10 mg twice daily, for moderate-to-severe alopecia areata. Severity among treated patients was scored by the percentage of scalp area affected.

RNA extraction and reverse transcription yielded cDNA as sequencing template. TCRdb keeps only in-frame clones here, not all; method: immunoSEQ multiplex PCR. The repertoire consists of fewer than 350,000 clones, with 55% to 70% occurring once and the leading ten covering around 1.7%. Germline values: CDR1 SNHLY, CDR2 FYNNEI. CDR3 length equals 12 residues. V lost 11 bases and J lost 2, with 10 bases in between. The material was CD4+ T cells sorted from blood, obtained at week 24, from a patient treated with tofacitinib. The chain recombines TRBV2 with TRBJ1-5; the D is unclear. The TCR originated in a human donor with alopecia areata. Here the CDR3 DNA reads TGTGCCGGGTCTCGGGGCAATCAGCCCCAGCATTTT. The encoded protein is CAGSRGNQPQHF.